Following are 13 T cell receptor beta chains from one sample sequenced in a study of blood T cell repertoires in COVID-19. Method: immunoSEQ multiplex PCR; TCRdb's copy keeps in-frame clones and lacks some. This table holds about 51,000 clones, around 84% found once. The sample was peripheral blood. These receptors came from an older man with active COVID-19.

The V gene is TRBV4-1, the J gene TRBJ1-4; D is unclear. Germline CDR1 reads MGHRA; CDR2 reads YSYEKL. This CDR3 is built from 15 residues. Trimming removed 4 bases at V and 4 bases at J, with 13 bases between. CDR3 protein: CASSRLGLVNEKLFF. Written as DNA, the CDR3 is TGCGCCAGCAGCCGCCTTGGACTGGTTAATGAAAAACTGTTTTTT.

The chain joins TRBV10-3 to TRBJ2-7; 11 bases line up with TRBD1. The CDR3 runs to 15 residues. The trim removed 3 bases at V and 0 bases at J, leaving 1 base unmatched. Germline CDR1 reads ENHRY; CDR2 reads SYGVKD. DNA of the CDR3: TGTGCCATCAGTGATGGGACAGGGGGCTCCTACGAGCAGTACTTC. It translates to CAISDGTGGSYEQYF.

CDR3 protein: CASSQYRGSNEKLFF. For the CDR3, the DNA is TGCGCCAGCAGCCAATACCGGGGTAGTAATGAAAAACTGTTTTTT. The chain couples TRBV4-3 to TRBJ1-4; D uncertain. Trimming took 2 bases from V and 4 from J, leaving 11 bases between them. This CDR3 region has 15 residues. CDR1 is LGHNA, CDR2 YSLEER, per germline.

The CDR3 is CASSPGKTSGMNEQFF. CDR3 coding DNA: TGCGCCAGCAGCCCTGGGAAGACTAGCGGGATGAATGAGCAGTTCTTC. This chain uses TRBV5-1 with TRBJ2-1, with 11 bases fitting TRBD2. The CDR3 totals 16 residues. J gave up 7 bases and V 4 bases, and 10 bases lay outside the gene matches. Per germline, CDR1 SGHRS and CDR2 YFSETQ.

V usage is TRBV4-3 and J usage is TRBJ2-2; 7 bases map to TRBD1. The ends lost 0 bases at V and 4 bases at J; junction bases unmatched: 5. CDR1 is LGHNA, CDR2 YSLEER, per germline. The CDR3 runs 16 residues. CDR3 sequence reads: CASSQDNRGFTGELFF. The DNA for the CDR3 is TGCGCCAGCAGCCAAGATAACAGGGGTTTCACCGGGGAGCTGTTTTTT.

The V and J genes are TRBV7-2 and TRBJ2-5, with D tentatively TRBD2 (6 bases). The germline gives CDR1 SGHTA, CDR2 FQGNSA. V dropped 5 bases and J dropped 0 bases, with 10 bases sitting between them. This CDR3 is built from 14 residues. CDR3 DNA sequence: TGTGCCAGCAGCGAGGGAGGAAACCAAGAGACCCAGTACTTC. This encodes CASSEGGNQETQYF.

This clone was counted a few times. The CDR3 region is CASSSPSGPYEQYF. In nucleotides, the CDR3 is TGTGCCAGCAGTTCCCCTAGCGGGCCCTACGAGCAGTACTTC. V gene TRBV28 combines with J gene TRBJ2-7; 8 bases map to TRBD2. J was trimmed by 2 bases and V by 4 bases; bases with no gene match: 4. The germline CDR1 and CDR2 sequences are MDHEN and SYDVKM. The CDR3 is made up of 14 amino acids.

The genes are TRBV3-1 (or the pseudogene TRBV3-2) and TRBJ1-3; D not resolved. The CDR3 loop spans 12 amino acids. Trimming cost V 2 bases and J 6 bases, with 5 bases left between them. The V gene's germline CDR1 is LGHDT and CDR2 YNNKEL (reference sequence). CDR3 sequence: CASSQLVNTIYF. The DNA for the CDR3 is TGTGCCAGCAGCCAACTCGTAAACACCATATATTTT.

This sequence joins TRBV7-6 and TRBJ2-2; 14 nucleotides agree with TRBD2. V shed 1 base and J 6 bases; nucleotides not matched to a gene: 7. This CDR3 has 18 amino acids. Germline V gives CDR1 SGHVS, CDR2 FNYEAQ. CDR3 nucleotide sequence: TGTGCCAGCAGCTTAGAGGCCGGACTAGCGGGAGGAGCCGGGGAGCTGTTTTTT. It codes for CASSLEAGLAGGAGELFF.

The chain joins TRBV3-1 (or the pseudogene TRBV3-2) to TRBJ1-1; D is perhaps TRBD1 (6 bases). Trimming left V 5 bases short and J 4 bases short, with 17 bases between. This CDR3 spans 15 amino acids. Per germline, CDR1 LGHDT and CDR2 YNNKEL (reference sequence). CDR3 bases: TGTGCCAGCAGCTCCCTGGCCAGGGGTGGCACTGAAGCTTTCTTT. It codes for CASSSLARGGTEAFF.

The V and J genes are TRBV18 and TRBJ1-3; TRBD1 matches at 9 bases. The germline CDR1 and CDR2 sequences are KGHSH and LQKENI. The CDR3 sequence is 17 residues long. Trimming at V came to 6 bases and at J to 0 bases, leaving 9 bases not matched to a gene. The CDR3 DNA reads TGTGCCAGCTCCTCCGGACAGGGGCTGAGCTCTGGAAACACCATATATTTT. Protein: CASSSGQGLSSGNTIYF.

The rearrangement links TRBV5-4 to TRBJ1-2; TRBD1 might be the D (6 bases). The CDR3 runs 17 residues. V was clipped by 3 bases and J by 6 bases, with 24 bases between them. Germline-derived CDR1 and CDR2 are SGHNT and YYREEE (reference sequence). The CDR3 spells CASSSFTGGSTSHGYTF. The CDR3 DNA reads as TGTGCCAGCAGCTCCTTTACGGGGGGCTCCACCTCACATGGCTACACCTTC.

This chain uses TRBV6-2 or TRBV6-3 with TRBJ2-4; TRBD1 might be the D (5 bases). Trimming removed 4 bases at V and 7 bases at J, with 20 bases between. This CDR3 has 16 residues. Germline V gene sequence: CDR1 MNHEY, CDR2 SVGEGT. The CDR3 region is CASSSSRAGSTNIQYF. Here the CDR3 DNA reads TGTGCCAGCAGTTCCTCCCGGGCAGGGTCGACGAACATTCAGTACTTC.